Below, 8 T cell receptor beta chains from the same sample are listed, as sequenced in a study of shared clonotypes between healthy human individuals. CD45RO-negative, CCR7-selected cells formed the naive CD8 fraction, which excluded terminally differentiated effector memory CD45RA+ cells. Here immunoSEQ multiplex PCR was the method, and the copy in TCRdb shows in-frame clones only, minus some. The table records hundreds of thousands of clones, 90% to 97% of them present only once. The sample consisted of naive CD8+ T cells sorted from blood. The receptors were sampled from a woman in her twenties or thirties in good health.

This sequence joins TRBV7-8 and TRBJ2-1, with D unresolved. The germline V gene has CDR1 SGHVS and CDR2 FQNEAQ. Between the trimmed V and J ends, which lost 7 bases and 0 bases, there was a span of 13 bases. CDR3 length: 15 residues. The CDR3 DNA follows: TGTGCCAGCACCTTGTTTATGAGCTCCTACAATGAGCAGTTCTTC. Protein product: CASTLFMSSYNEQFF.

This chain links TRBV7-9 with TRBJ2-5; the D is unclear. The CDR3 contains 16 residues. The germline gives CDR1 SEHNR, CDR2 FQNEAQ (reference sequence). V was trimmed by 4 bases and J by 5 bases, leaving 20 bases between them. In nucleotides, the CDR3 is TGTGCCAGCAGCTCCCTTTCCAGCTACTACCTGGAGACCCAGTACTTC. It specifies CASSSLSSYYLETQYF.

The chain employs TRBV10-2 and TRBJ1-3; D remains unclear. CDR3 length equals 15 residues. CDR1 and CDR2 from the germline V gene are WSHSY and SAAADI. V was cut by 3 bases and J by 0 bases, with 9 bases left in between. CDR3 bases: TGCGCCAGCAGTGAACCAGAGCCCTCTGGAAACACCATATATTTT. It yields the protein CASSEPEPSGNTIYF.

The genes are TRBV28 and TRBJ1-5; no clear D gene. Trimming took 6 bases from V and 4 from J, leaving 19 bases between them. This CDR3 spans 16 amino acids. The germline V gene has CDR1 MDHEN and CDR2 SYDVKM. CDR3 sequence: CASSPSPPTPNQPQHF. CDR3 sequence (DNA): TGTGCCAGCAGCCCTTCCCCTCCTACCCCAAATCAGCCCCAGCATTTT.

The J gene is TRBJ2-1, the V gene TRBV5-5; no definite D call. Trimming shortened V by 2 bases and J by 8 bases, and 11 bases separated the two germline ends. CDR3 length equals 13 residues. Germline lookup yields CDR1 SGHKS and CDR2 YYEKEE (reference sequence). The chain's CDR3 is CASSFIKGHEQFF. CDR3 DNA: TGTGCCAGCAGCTTTATTAAGGGCCATGAGCAGTTCTTC.

The V gene is TRBV7-9, the J gene TRBJ2-1; D is undetermined. Trimming removed 1 base at V and 4 bases at J, with 8 bases between. Germline loops: CDR1 SEHNR, CDR2 FQNEAQ (reference sequence). The CDR3 runs 14 residues. The chain's CDR3 is CASSLVVGYNEQFF. The CDR3 nucleotides read TGTGCCAGCAGCTTAGTGGTAGGATACAATGAGCAGTTCTTC.

The V gene is TRBV4-1, the J gene TRBJ2-7; no firm D call. This CDR3 has 15 amino acids. Germline lookup yields CDR1 MGHRA and CDR2 YSYEKL. Trimming shortened V by 0 bases and J by 3 bases, and 12 bases separated the two germline ends. The CDR3: CASSQESHPGYEQYF. The CDR3 DNA reads as TGCGCCAGCAGCCAAGAGAGCCATCCAGGCTACGAGCAGTACTTC.

This chain connects TRBV28 to TRBJ2-3, with D hard to call. Germline V gene data show CDR1 as MDHEN and CDR2 as SYDVKM. V lost 1 base, J lost 4 bases, and 12 bases lay in between. This CDR3 is built from 15 residues. DNA of the CDR3: TGTGCCAGCAGTTTATTAGCAGGTTTTGCAGATACGCAGTATTTT. This codes for CASSLLAGFADTQYF.